This T cell receptor (beta chain) was found in a study of neurological immune-mediated disorders. Across the study: Among the approximately 35 patients with multiple sclerosis, about 31 were relapsing-remitting, while 3 were secondary progressive.

Germline V gene data show CDR1 as DFQATT and CDR2 as SNEGSKA (reference sequence). The ends were cut back, 8 bases at V and 6 bases at J, with 19 bases in the middle. This CDR3 has 13 residues. Synthesis of cDNA used 5'RACE (with 10-nucleotide random UMIs). TCRdb re-derived calls from the 5' RACE reads in MiXCR, one entry per CDR3 protein. The sample lists tens of thousands of distinct CDR3 sequences; about 2% were seen once. The unsorted libraries originated from 2 million PBMCs that had been stored at -80 C. Many counts were recorded for this clonotype. The genes are TRBV20-1 and TRBJ1-2; a weak D match, TRBD1 (6 bases). Input material: PBMCs. This receptor was obtained from a woman aged 40 to 55 with multiple sclerosis. The CDR3 sequence is CSPHMGHPNGYTF. DNA for the CDR3: TGCAGTCCACATATGGGACATCCCAATGGCTACACCTTC.